This T cell receptor beta chain was obtained from a study of T cells in Graves' hyperthyroidism and ophthalmopathy. Diagnostic assessment was based on clinical symptoms, serum thyroxine and TRAb, thyroid ultrasound and orbital computed tomography. Fresh peripheral blood, 8 to 10 ml, was the source of the PBMCs. In regard to this clonotype: Its matching antigen is unknown.

Regions amplified from RNA transcripts were the TCR beta CDR3 regions. A set of HTBI primers served as the primers for a first-round RT-PCR of the TCR CDR3. One entry per CDR3 protein, called by TCRdb with MiXCR from the multiplex PCR reads. Of over 500,000 distinct CDR3 sequences in the sample, 13% to 15% were seen once. Findings and caveats of the study: Median prediction lead before ophthalmopathy onset was six to eight months with the model.

Trimming removed 3 bases from V and 2 bases from J, with 11 bases in between. This CDR3 spans 14 amino acids. Germline V CDR1 and CDR2: LNHDA, SQIVND (reference sequence). The sample consisted of blood. The sequence derives from a woman between 35 and 50 years old with Graves' hyperthyroidism. The chain couples TRBV19 to TRBJ2-7; no reliable D call. The CDR3 DNA reads as TGTGCCAGTAGTATGAATACGAAAACCTACGAGCAGTACTTC. Amino acid sequence: CASSMNTKTYEQYF.